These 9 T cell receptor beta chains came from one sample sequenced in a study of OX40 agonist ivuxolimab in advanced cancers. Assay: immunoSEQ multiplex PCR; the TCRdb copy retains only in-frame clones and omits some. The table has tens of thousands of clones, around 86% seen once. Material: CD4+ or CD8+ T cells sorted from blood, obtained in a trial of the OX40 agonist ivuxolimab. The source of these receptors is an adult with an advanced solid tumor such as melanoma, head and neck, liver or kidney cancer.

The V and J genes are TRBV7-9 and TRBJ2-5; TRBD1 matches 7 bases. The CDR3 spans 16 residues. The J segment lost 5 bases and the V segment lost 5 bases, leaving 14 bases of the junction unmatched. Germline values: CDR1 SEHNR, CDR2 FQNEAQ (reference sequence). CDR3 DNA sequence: TGTGCCAGCAGCGCCACCACAGGGGCTGTGTGGGAGACCCAGTACTTC. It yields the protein CASSATTGAVWETQYF.

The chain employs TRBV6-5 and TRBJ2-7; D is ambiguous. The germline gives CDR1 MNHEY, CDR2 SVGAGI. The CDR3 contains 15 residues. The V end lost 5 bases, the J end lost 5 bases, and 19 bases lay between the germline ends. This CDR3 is CASSAVGKRSHEQYF. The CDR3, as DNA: TGTGCCAGCAGTGCCGTAGGGAAAAGGAGCCACGAGCAGTACTTC.

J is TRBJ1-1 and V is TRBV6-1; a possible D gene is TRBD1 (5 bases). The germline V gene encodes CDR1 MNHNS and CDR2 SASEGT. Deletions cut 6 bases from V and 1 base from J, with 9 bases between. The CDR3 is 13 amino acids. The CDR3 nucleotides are TGTGCCAGCAGGGTAGGGGAGAACACTGAAGCTTTCTTT. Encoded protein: CASRVGENTEAFF.

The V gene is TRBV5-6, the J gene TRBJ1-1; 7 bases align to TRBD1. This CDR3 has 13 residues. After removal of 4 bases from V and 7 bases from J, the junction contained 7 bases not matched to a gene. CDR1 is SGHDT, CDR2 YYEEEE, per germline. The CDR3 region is CASSGVQGIEAFF. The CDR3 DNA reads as TGTGCCAGCAGCGGAGTACAGGGGATTGAAGCTTTCTTT.

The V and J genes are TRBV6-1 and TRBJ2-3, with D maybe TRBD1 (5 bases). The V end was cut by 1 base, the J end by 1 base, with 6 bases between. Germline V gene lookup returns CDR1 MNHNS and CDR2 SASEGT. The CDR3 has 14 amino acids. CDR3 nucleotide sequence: TGTGCCAGCAGTGAAGAGGGGCGCACAGATACGCAGTATTTT. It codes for CASSEEGRTDTQYF.

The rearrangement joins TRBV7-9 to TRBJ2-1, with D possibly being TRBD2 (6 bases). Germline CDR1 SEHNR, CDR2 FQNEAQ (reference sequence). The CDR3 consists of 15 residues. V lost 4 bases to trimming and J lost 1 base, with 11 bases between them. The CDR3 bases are TGTGCCAGCAGCTCCGCCGGGAGTTCCTACAATGAGCAGTTCTTC. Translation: CASSSAGSSYNEQFF. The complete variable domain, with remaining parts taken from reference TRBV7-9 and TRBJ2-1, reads DTGVSQNPRHKITKRGQNVTFRCDPISEHNRLYWYRQTLGQGPEFLTYFQNEAQLEKSRLLSDRFSAERPKGSFSTLEIQRTEQGDSAMYLCASSSAGSSYNEQFFGPGTRLTVL.

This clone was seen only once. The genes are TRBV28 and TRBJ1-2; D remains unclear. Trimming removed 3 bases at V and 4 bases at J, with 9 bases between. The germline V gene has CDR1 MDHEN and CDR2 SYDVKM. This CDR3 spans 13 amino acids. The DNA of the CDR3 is TGTGCCAGCAGTTTTGGCAGTATCTATGGCTACACCTTC. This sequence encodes CASSFGSIYGYTF.

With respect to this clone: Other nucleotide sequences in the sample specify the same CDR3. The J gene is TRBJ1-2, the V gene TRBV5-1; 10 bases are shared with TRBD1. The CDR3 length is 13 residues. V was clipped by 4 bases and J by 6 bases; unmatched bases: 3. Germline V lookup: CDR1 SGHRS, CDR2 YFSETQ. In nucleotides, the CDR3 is TGCGCCAGCAGCATAGGGACAGGGGATGGCTACACCTTC. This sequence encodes CASSIGTGDGYTF.

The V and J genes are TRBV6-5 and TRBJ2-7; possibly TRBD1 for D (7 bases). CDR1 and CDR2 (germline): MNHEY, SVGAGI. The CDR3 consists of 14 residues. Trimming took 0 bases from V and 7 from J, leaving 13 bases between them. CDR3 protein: CASSYSFRGDEQYF. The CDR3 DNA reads TGTGCCAGCAGTTACTCTTTCAGGGGGGATGAGCAGTACTTC.